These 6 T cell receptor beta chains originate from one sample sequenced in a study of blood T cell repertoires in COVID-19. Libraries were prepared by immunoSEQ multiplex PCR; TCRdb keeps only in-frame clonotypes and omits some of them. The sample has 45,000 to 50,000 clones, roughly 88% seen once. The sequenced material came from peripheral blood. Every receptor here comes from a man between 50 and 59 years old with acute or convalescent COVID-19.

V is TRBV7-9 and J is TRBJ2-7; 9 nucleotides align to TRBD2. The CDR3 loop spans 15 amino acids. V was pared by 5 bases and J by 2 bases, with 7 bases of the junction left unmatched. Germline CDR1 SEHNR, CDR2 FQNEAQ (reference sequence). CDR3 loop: CASSPSGLAPYEQYF. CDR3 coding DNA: TGTGCCAGCAGCCCCTCCGGACTAGCGCCCTACGAGCAGTACTTC.

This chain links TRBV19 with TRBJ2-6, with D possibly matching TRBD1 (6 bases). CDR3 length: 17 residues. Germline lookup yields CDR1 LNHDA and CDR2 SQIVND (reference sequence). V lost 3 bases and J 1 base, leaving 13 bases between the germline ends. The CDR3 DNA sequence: TGTGCCAGTAGTATCGCTGGCAGGGGTTCTGGGGCCAACGTCCTGACTTTC. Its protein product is CASSIAGRGSGANVLTF.

The CDR3 region has the DNA TGTGCCAGCAGGTCGACAGGGGGCCGAGAGACCCAGTACTTC. Its protein product is CASRSTGGRETQYF. The chain uses TRBV6-5 and TRBJ2-5, with 10 positions matching TRBD1. Per germline, CDR1 MNHEY and CDR2 SVGAGI. The CDR3 length is 14 residues. J gave up 4 bases and V 6 bases, and 5 bases lay outside the gene matches.

CDR3 bases: TGTGCCAGCCGACGGTGGCAGGGTAAAGCTGGAAACACCATATATTTT. It is translated as CASRRWQGKAGNTIYF. The chain carries TRBV11-2 and TRBJ1-3; maybe TRBD1 (5 bases). CDR1 and CDR2 from the germline V gene are SGHAT and FQNNGV. V was cut by 8 bases and J by 2 bases, with 19 bases left in between. The CDR3 loop spans 16 amino acids.

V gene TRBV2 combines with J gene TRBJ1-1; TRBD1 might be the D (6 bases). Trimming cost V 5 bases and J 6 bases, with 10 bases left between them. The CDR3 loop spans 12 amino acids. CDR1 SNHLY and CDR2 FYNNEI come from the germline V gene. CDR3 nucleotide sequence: TGTGCCAGCAGTCCAGGGGTCGCTGAAGCTTTCTTT. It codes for CASSPGVAEAFF.

CDR3 sequence (DNA): TGTGCCAGCAGTGACGTGGGAGCTAGCACAGATACGCAGTATTTT. Translated: CASSDVGASTDTQYF. The chain uses TRBV6-1 and TRBJ2-3, with D perhaps TRBD2 (5 bases). The CDR3 has 15 residues. The germline gives CDR1 MNHNS, CDR2 SASEGT. The V end was cut by 3 bases, the J end by 0 bases, with 10 bases between.